Detailed here is one TCR beta chain. This sample stems from a study of blood T cell repertoires in COVID-19. Study details: Sites in the United States, Italy and Spain provided acute and convalescent COVID-19 samples. Nucleic acid was either cDNA or gDNA, and it came from T cells, B-cell-depleted T cells, or PBMCs.

CDR1 is LGHNA, CDR2 YSLEER, per germline. J gave up 7 bases and V 5 bases, and 14 bases lay outside the gene matches. CDR3 length: 15 amino acids. This table comes from immunoSEQ multiplex PCR, and its TCRdb copy is limited to in-frame clones, with some not included. Counted here are fewer than 130,000 clones, roughly 69% occurring once; the ten biggest clones make up about 6%. The genes are TRBV4-3 and TRBJ2-7; 7 nucleotides match TRBD1. The clonotype was recovered from an elderly man with acute or convalescent COVID-19. The sequencing input was peripheral blood. The CDR3 loop is CASSSGTEITGEQYF. The DNA for the CDR3 is TGCGCCAGCAGCTCCGGGACAGAGATCACGGGGGAGCAGTACTTC.